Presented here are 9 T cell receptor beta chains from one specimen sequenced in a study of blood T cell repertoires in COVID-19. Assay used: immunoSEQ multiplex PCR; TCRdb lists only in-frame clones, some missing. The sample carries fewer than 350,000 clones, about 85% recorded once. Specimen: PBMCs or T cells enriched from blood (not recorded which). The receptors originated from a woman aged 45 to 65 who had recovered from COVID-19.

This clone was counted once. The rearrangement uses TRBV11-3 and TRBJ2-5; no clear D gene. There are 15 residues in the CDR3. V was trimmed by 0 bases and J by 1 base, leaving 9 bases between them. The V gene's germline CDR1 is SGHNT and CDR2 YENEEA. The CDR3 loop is CASSLDSTSQETQYF. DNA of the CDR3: TGTGCCAGCAGCTTAGATTCCACATCCCAAGAGACCCAGTACTTC.

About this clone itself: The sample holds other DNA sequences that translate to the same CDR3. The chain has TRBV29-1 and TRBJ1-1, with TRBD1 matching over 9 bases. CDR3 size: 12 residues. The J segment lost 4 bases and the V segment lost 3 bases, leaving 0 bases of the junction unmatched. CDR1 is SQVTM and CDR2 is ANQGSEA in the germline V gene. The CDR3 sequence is CSVETGGTEAFF. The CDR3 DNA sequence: TGCAGCGTTGAGACAGGGGGCACTGAAGCTTTCTTT.

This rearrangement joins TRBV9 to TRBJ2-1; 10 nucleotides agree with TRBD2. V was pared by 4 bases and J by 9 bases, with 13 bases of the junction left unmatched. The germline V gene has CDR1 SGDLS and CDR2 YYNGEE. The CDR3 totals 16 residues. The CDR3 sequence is CASSSRLLAGVGEQFF. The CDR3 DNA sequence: TGTGCCAGCAGCTCGCGCCTTCTAGCGGGAGTGGGTGAGCAGTTCTTC.

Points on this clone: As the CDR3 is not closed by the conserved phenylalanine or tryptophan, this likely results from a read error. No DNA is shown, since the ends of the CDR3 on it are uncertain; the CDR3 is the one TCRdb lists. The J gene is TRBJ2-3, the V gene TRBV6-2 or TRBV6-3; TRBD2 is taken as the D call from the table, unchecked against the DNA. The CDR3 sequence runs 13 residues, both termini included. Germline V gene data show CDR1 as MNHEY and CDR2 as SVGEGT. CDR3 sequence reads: CASSARLAGGQRA.

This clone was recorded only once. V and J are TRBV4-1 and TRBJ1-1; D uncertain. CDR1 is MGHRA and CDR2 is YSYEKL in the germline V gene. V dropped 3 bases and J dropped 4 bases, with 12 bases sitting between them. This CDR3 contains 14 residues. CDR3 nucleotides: TGCGCCAGCAGCCAGCCAGACGGGGTCACTGAAGCTTTCTTT. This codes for CASSQPDGVTEAFF.

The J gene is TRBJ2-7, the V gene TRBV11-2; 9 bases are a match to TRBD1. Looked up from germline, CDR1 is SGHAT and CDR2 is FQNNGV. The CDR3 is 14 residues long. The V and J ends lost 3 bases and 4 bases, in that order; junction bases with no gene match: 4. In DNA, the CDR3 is TGTGCCAGCAGCTTCGGGACAGGGAATTACGAGCAGTACTTC. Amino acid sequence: CASSFGTGNYEQYF.

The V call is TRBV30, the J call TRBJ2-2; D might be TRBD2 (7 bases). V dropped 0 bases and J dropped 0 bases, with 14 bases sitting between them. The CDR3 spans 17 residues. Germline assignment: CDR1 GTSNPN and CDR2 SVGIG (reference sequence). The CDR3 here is CAWSVLPGGPNTGELFF. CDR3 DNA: TGTGCCTGGAGTGTACTACCGGGGGGCCCGAACACCGGGGAGCTGTTTTTT.

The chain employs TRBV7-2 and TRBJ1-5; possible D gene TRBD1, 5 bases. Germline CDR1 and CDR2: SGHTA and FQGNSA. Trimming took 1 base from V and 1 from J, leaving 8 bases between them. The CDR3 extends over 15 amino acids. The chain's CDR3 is CASSLGQISNQPQHF. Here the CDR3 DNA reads TGTGCCAGCAGCTTAGGACAGATCAGCAATCAGCCCCAGCATTTT.

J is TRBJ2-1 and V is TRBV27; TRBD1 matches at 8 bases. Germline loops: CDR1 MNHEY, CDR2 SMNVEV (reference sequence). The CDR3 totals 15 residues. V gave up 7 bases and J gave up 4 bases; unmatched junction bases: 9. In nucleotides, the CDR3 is TGTGCCAGCATTTCCGGGACAGGCGTTTACAATGAGCAGTTCTTC. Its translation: CASISGTGVYNEQFF.